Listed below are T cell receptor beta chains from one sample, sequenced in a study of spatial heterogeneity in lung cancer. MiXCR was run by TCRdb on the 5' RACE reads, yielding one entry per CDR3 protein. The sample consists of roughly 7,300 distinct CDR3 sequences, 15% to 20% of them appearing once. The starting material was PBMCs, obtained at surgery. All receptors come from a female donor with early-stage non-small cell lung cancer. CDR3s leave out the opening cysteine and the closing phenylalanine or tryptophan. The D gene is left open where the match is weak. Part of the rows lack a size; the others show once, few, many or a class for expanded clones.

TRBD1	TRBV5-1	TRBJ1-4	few	ASSLASDRGVWEKLF
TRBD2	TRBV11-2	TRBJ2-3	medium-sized	ASRRLAGTDTQY
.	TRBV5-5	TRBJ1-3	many	ASSSRGDSGNTIY
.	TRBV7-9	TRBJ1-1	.	ASSLGMMNTEAF
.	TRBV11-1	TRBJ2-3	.	ASSGLNHLSTDTQY
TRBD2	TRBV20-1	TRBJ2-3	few	SAFTSGIPDTQY
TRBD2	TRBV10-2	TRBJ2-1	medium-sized	ASRSGGANEQF
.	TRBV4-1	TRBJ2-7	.	ASSQALAPSYEQY
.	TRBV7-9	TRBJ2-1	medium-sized	ASSKGRGTSNEQF
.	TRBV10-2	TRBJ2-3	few	ASSNRDTEDTQY
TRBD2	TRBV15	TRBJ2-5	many	ATSPSGGEETQY
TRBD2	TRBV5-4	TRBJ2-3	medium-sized	ASSLQREGTDTQY
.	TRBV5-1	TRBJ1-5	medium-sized	ASSFFPDQPQH
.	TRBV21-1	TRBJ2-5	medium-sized	ASSKDVITSRVLPETQY
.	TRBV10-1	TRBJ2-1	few	ASSEGVAEQF
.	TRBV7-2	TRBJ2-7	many	ASSRDFTEYEQY
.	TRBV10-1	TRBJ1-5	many	ASSESGDQPQH
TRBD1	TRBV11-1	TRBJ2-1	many	ASSFGQGNEQF
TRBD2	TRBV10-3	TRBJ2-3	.	AIATPSGGPPSTDTQY
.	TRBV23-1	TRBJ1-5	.	ASSPTRGSGNQPQH
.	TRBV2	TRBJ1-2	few	ASRGTFNYGYT
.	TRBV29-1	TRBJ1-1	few	SANQGRAF
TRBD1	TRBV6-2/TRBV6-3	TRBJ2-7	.	ASSLGQGAYEQY
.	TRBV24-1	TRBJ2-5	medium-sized	ATSDFTQGKETQY
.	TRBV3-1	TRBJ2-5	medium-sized	ASSQDNGGETQY
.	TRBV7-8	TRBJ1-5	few	ASSLWGESNQPQH
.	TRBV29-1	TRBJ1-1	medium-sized	SATGGRRAF
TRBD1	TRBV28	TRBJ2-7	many	ASSGPGTGSIGEY
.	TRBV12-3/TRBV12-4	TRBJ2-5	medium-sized	ASSPGRGRETQY
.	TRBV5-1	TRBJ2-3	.	ASSSGAQADTQY
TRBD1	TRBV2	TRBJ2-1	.	ASSEFSVRGMDNEQF
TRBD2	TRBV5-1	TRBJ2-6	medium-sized	ASSSSGISSGANVLT
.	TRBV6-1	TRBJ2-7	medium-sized	ASSGDSYEQY
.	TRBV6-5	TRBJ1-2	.	ASSSLQGSNGYT
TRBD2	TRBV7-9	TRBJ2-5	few	ASSLVSGGGETQY
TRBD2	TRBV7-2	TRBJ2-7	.	ASSYRLAGGEQY
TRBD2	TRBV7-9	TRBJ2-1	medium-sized	ASSLDGREDEQF
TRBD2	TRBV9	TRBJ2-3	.	ASSVVGTSGGADTQY
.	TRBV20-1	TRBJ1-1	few	SARDPRRYTEAF
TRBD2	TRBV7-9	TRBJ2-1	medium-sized	ASIKDAGVIGQF
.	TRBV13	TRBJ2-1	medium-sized	ASSLDGGSYNEQF
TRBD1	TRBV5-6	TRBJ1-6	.	ASSRDRDSPLH
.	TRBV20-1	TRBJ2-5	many	SAMIPGTWQETQY
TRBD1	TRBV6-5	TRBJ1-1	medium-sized	ASSQRQGKAF
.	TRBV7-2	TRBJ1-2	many	ASNQGLLDGYT
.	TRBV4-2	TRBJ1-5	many	ASSHSGRDLNQPQH
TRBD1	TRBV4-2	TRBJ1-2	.	ASSQEKGAEVGYGYT
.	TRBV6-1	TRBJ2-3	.	ASSEGGAASTDTQY
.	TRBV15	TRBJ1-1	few	ATSRGSRALRTEAF
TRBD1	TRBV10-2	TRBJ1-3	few	ASRGQPISGNTIY
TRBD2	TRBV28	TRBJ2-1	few	ASVGGASYNEQF
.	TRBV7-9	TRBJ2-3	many	ASSPGEH
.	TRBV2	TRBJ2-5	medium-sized	ASKYQETQY
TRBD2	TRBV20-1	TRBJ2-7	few	SASIAGQSNPYEQY
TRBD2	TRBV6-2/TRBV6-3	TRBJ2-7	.	ASRGTSDYEQY
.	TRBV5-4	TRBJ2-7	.	ASSWGTGSYEQY
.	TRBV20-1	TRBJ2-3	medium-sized	SARGPFDSNTDTQY
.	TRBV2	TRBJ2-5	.	ASTAGLQETQY
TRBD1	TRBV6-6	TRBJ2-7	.	ASSYGGQGLYEQY
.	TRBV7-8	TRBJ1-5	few	ASSFAATPHSNQPQH